One sample yielded the 8 T cell receptor beta chains listed below, sequenced in a study of somatic mutations in cytotoxic T cells in rheumatoid arthritis. Data came from immunoSEQ multiplex PCR; TCRdb stores just in-frame clones and leaves some out. The sample has about 6,400 clones; less than 75% are singletons. Source material: CD8+ T cells sorted from blood. Receptor source: a woman aged 45-65 years in good health.

V is TRBV27 and J is TRBJ1-5; 9 bases are shared with TRBD1. CDR1 and CDR2 (germline): MNHEY, SMNVEV (reference sequence). CDR3 size: 15 residues. The V gene end was trimmed by 8 bases and the J gene end by 0 bases; junction bases not matched to a gene: 5. The CDR3 coding sequence is TGTGCCAGCCGGGACAGGGATTATAGCAATCAGCCCCAGCATTTT. It translates to CASRDRDYSNQPQHF.

This sequence joins TRBV5-1 and TRBJ2-7, with 10 bases matching TRBD1. J was trimmed by 1 base and V by 4 bases; bases with no gene match: 8. Germline CDR1 SGHRS, CDR2 YFSETQ. The CDR3 is made up of 16 amino acids. Here the CDR3 reads CASSPSGTGESYEQYF. CDR3 sequence (DNA): TGCGCCAGCAGCCCCTCTGGGACAGGGGAATCCTACGAGCAGTACTTC.

This clone was counted a single time. V is TRBV2 and J is TRBJ1-2, with 8 nucleotides matching TRBD1. With V trimmed by 3 bases and J by 4 bases, 13 bases remained unmatched. This CDR3 is 17 amino acids long. Germline CDR1 reads SNHLY; CDR2 reads FYNNEI. CDR3 in DNA: TGTGCCAGCAGTGAGGCCGCCGACAGGGGAGGATCCTATGGCTACACCTTC. Amino acid sequence: CASSEAADRGGSYGYTF.

This clone occurred a few times. The chain couples TRBV6-5 to TRBJ1-1; TRBD1 aligns across 7 bases. V was clipped by 5 bases and J by 0 bases; unmatched bases: 3. CDR3 length: 14 residues. Per germline, CDR1 MNHEY and CDR2 SVGAGI. The CDR3 bases are TGTGCCAGCAGTCCGACAGGGTTGAACACTGAAGCTTTCTTT. It codes for CASSPTGLNTEAFF.

This chain uses TRBV10-3 with TRBJ2-7; D uncertain. From germline, CDR1 is ENHRY and CDR2 SYGVKD. Trimming took 0 bases from V and 6 from J, leaving 9 bases between them. The CDR3 contains 13 residues. For the CDR3, the DNA is TGTGCCATCAGTGAGTCCCGTATCCCCGAGCAGTACTTC. This sequence encodes CAISESRIPEQYF.

The chain joins TRBV6-6 to TRBJ1-1; 7 bases are shared with TRBD1. Per germline, CDR1 MNHNY and CDR2 SVGAGI (reference sequence). V was clipped by 2 bases and J by 10 bases; unmatched bases: 7. This CDR3 is built from 13 residues. The CDR3 sequence is CASSYQDRQGAFF. For the CDR3, the DNA is TGTGCCAGCAGTTACCAGGACAGGCAAGGAGCTTTCTTT.

Judged by abundance, this clone is medium-sized. The chain employs TRBV6-5 and TRBJ2-3; weak D call: TRBD2 (6 bases). V lost 6 bases and J lost 5, with 12 bases in between. Looked up from germline, CDR1 is MNHEY and CDR2 is SVGAGI. The CDR3 runs 13 residues. CDR3: CASSPGEKDTQYF. In DNA, the CDR3 is TGTGCCAGCAGCCCGGGGGAGAAAGATACGCAGTATTTT.

This clone was recorded once. CDR3 sequence (DNA): TGTGCCAGCAGTTCCTCAGGGGGCGGCTATGGCTACACCTTC. Translating it yields CASSSSGGGYGYTF. The chain links TRBV27 to TRBJ1-2; TRBD1 aligns across 8 bases. CDR1 and CDR2 from the germline V gene are MNHEY and SMNVEV (reference sequence). Germline trimming cut 4 bases from V and 4 bases from J; bases unmatched to any gene: 5. This CDR3 spans 14 amino acids.